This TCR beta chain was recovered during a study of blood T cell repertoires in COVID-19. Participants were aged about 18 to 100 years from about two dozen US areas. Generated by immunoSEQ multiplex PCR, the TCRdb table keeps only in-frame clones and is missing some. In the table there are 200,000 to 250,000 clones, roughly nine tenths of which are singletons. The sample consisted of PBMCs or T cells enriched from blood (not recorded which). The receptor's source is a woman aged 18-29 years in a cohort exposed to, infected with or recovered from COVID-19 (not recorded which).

CDR3 nucleotides: TGTGCCAGCAGCCAAGGGGATGGACGGGGGGCTGAAAAACTGTTTTTT. It is translated as CASSQGDGRGAEKLFF. The genes are TRBV3-1 (or the pseudogene TRBV3-2) and TRBJ1-4; TRBD1 is a possible D gene (6 bases). From germline, CDR1 is LGHDT and CDR2 YNNKEL (reference sequence). V lost 1 base and J lost 7, with 16 bases in between. CDR3 length: 16 amino acids.